This T cell receptor beta chain is drawn from a study of blood T cell repertoires in COVID-19 (dated by TCRdb to 2018 to 2021). About the study as a whole: The collaborator samples originated in the United States, Italy and Spain and spanned the acute and convalescent phases of COVID-19. The prospective study material was composed of cDNA or gDNA derived from T cells, B-cell-depleted T cells, or PBMCs. The dataset comprised deeply sampled blood TCRbeta repertoires from subjects exposed to, actively infected with, or recovered from COVID-19. The repertoires were released in a freely available public database meant as a resource for research on the immune response to SARS-CoV-2. Samples were obtained from the ongoing ImmuneRACE study (first 160 participants) and from some 1,300 subjects provided by 6 global collaborators. Nearly every sample came with metadata listing a de-identified subject ID, COVID-19 status, age in years and sex. Where available, HLA class I and class II types were taken from metadata supplied by the sample provider and were not determined by assay-based typing.

TCRbeta CDR3 regions were amplified from genomic DNA by means of the immunoSEQ Assay, a bias-controlled multiplex PCR. The original methods were these. The number of nucleated cells in each sample was estimated by amplification of reference gene primers within the assay. To quantify the absolute abundance of each unique TCRbeta CDR3 rearrangement, sequence reads were collapsed and filtered. For each sample, productive Simpson clonality was calculated by taking the square root of Simpson's diversity index across productive rearrangements. In its TCRdb copy, this immuneACCESS table keeps in-frame sequences only and misses some clones. Where compared with another copy, unresolved V genes explain less than half of these, and the others have no known cause. The V and J calls and clone size come from that table; D and trimming were worked out from the DNA. Here the sample has 200,000 to 250,000 clones; approximately 80% occur a single time. The ten largest clones add up to around 2% of the sample.

General findings and caveats noted by the study authors: How much clinical and demographic metadata was included differed by source and by participant, and the metadata was provided uncurated.

The CDR3 sequence holds 16 residues, the cysteine and phenylalanine included. Only the CDR3 region is kept as DNA, spanning 48 bases read in frame from base 1. Relative to germline, V is missing 4 bases and J is missing 4 bases, with 5 bases of the junction outside any gene match. The CDR1 and CDR2 encoded by the germline V gene are SGHNT and YENEEA. Enrolling through a virtual design, the prospective study's participants ranged in age from roughly 18 to 95 years and lived across roughly 23 United States geographic areas. In the prospective study, participants were assigned to cohorts based on the clinical history participants reported in a screening survey and a study questionnaire. Recovered participants in ImmuneRACE Cohort 3 were defined as having two consecutive negative NP/OP PCR tests, clearance from a healthcare professional, or resolution of symptoms. Mobile phlebotomists in the prospective study collected whole blood, serum and a nasopharyngeal or oropharyngeal swab from every participant. Prospective study participants could optionally give additional blood draws and questionnaires over an approximately two-month period. Before DNA extraction, prospective study blood samples were shipped either frozen or at room temperature.

As concerns this clone: There is no known antigen for this receptor. Base quality data are lacking; no much larger clone is found one base away.

This TCR came from a man aged 55 to 69 who had recovered from COVID-19. The rearranged chain carries TRBV11-3 and TRBJ2-3, and TRBD2 aligns with 13 junction nucleotides. Input material: PBMCs or T cells enriched from blood (not recorded which). The sequenced DNA is TGTGCCAGCAGCTCCCGGACTAGCGGGGGTGCAGATACGCAGTATTTT. The resulting protein is CASSSRTSGGADTQYF.